The clone carrying this TCR beta chain was found many times. These data originate in a study of Graves' ophthalmopathy and Graves' hyperthyroidism. As for the study in general: If no ophthalmopathy appeared within 18 months of follow-up, hyperthyroidism was termed stable.

Per the germline V gene, CDR1 is MGHDK and CDR2 is SYGVNS. The CDR3 covers 13 residues. V was cut by 7 bases and J by 0 bases, with 10 bases left in between. For repertoire sequencing, the TCR beta CDR3 regions were amplified from RNA transcripts. Investigators did first-round RT-PCR with HTBI primers, then second-round multiplex PCR. TCRdb re-called the multiplex PCR reads through MiXCR, storing one row per CDR3 protein. Among over a million distinct CDR3 sequences listed, about 36% were seen once. The diagnosis combined clinical symptoms, thyroxine, TRAb, thyroid ultrasound and orbital computed tomography scans.

The chain employs TRBV25-1 and TRBJ2-7, with unresolved D. The sequence came from an adult man with Graves' hyperthyroidism. The sequenced sample was peripheral blood or thyroid tissue (not recorded which). The CDR3 loop reads CASTSTGSYEQYF. As DNA, the CDR3 is TGTGCCAGCACCTCGACGGGCTCCTACGAGCAGTACTTC.